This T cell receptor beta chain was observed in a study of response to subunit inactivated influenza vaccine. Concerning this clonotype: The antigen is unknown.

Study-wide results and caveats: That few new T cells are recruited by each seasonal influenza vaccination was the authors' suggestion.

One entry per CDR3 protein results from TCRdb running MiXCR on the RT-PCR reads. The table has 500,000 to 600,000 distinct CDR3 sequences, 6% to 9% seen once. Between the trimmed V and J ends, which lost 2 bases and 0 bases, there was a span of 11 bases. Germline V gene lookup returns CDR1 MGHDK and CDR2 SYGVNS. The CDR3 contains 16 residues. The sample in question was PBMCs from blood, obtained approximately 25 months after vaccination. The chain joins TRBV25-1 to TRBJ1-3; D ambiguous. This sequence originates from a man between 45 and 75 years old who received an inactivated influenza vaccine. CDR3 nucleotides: TGTGCCAGCAGTGAAGCTGGCGGCCGCTCTGGAAACACCATATATTTT. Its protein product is CASSEAGGRSGNTIYF.